These T cell receptor beta chains were read from a single sample in a study of blood T cell repertoires in COVID-19. Clones were read by immunoSEQ multiplex PCR, and TCRdb kept only the in-frame ones, dropping some. This sample has 55,000 to 60,000 clones, with approximately 84% found just once. Sequenced sample: peripheral blood. The source of these receptors is a man aged 65-85 years with active COVID-19. Each CDR3 is given with its conserved first and last residue. D genes are given only for firm matches. The listing skips clone size in some rows; elsewhere it reads once, few, many or a size class.

d_gene	v_gene	abundance	j_gene	CDR3aa	CDR3nt
NA	TRBV9	NA	TRBJ2-1	CASSVRSGPGDEQFF	TGTGCCAGCAGCGTGAGAAGCGGGCCTGGGGATGAGCAGTTCTTC
NA	TRBV27	NA	TRBJ2-3	CASSLSITSRGYF	TGTGCCAGCAGTTTATCGATAACGTCTAGAGGGTATTTT
NA	TRBV4-1	few	TRBJ2-2	CASSQGILRRDSFTGELFF	TGCGCCAGCAGCCAAGGCATCCTAAGACGAGACAGTTTCACCGGGGAGCTGTTTTTT
NA	TRBV7-8	NA	TRBJ2-7	CATGLTRYEQYF	TGTGCCACAGGACTGACCCGCTACGAGCAGTACTTC
TRBD2	TRBV7-3	once	TRBJ2-2	CASSLAGGGTGELFF	TGTGCCAGCAGCTTAGCGGGAGGAGGCACCGGGGAGCTGTTTTTT
TRBD1	TRBV18	NA	TRBJ1-2	CASSPTGGAGYTF	TGTGCCAGCTCACCAACAGGGGGTGCTGGCTACACCTTC
TRBD1	TRBV5-1	few	TRBJ1-1	CASSPRDSLMNTEAFF	TGCGCCAGCAGCCCCCGGGACAGCCTCATGAACACTGAAGCTTTCTTT
TRBD1	TRBV11-2	NA	TRBJ2-7	CASSKQGARSVEQYF	TGTGCCAGCAGCAAACAGGGGGCGCGAAGTGTAGAGCAGTACTTC
TRBD2	TRBV6-6	NA	TRBJ2-1	CASRQTSGPHNEQFF	TGTGCCAGCAGACAGACTAGCGGTCCACACAATGAGCAGTTCTTC
TRBD2	TRBV6-2/TRBV6-3	once	TRBJ2-1	CASSYPTSGRSYNEQFF	TGTGCCAGCAGTTATCCGACTAGCGGGAGGTCTTACAATGAGCAGTTCTTC
TRBD2	TRBV6-2/TRBV6-3	NA	TRBJ2-3	CASSLLAVRTDTQYF	TGTGCCAGCAGTTTACTAGCGGTCCGCACAGATACGCAGTATTTT
NA	TRBV3-1/TRBV3-2	NA	TRBJ2-3	CASSPETCDPESGPDTQYF	TGTGCCAGCAGCCCCGAGACATGCGACCCGGAGAGCGGACCAGATACGCAGTATTTT
NA	TRBV4-3	NA	TRBJ2-7	CASSQGASADYEQYF	TGCGCCAGCAGCCAAGGGGCTAGCGCCGACTACGAGCAGTACTTC
TRBD2	TRBV2	few	TRBJ2-4	CASSDRTSGLAKNIQYF	TGTGCCAGCAGTGACCGGACTAGCGGGCTAGCCAAAAACATTCAGTACTTC
NA	TRBV6-5	NA	TRBJ2-1	CASSRSRGNNEQFF	TGTGCCAGCAGCCGAAGTAGGGGGAACAATGAGCAGTTCTTC
TRBD1	TRBV4-3	NA	TRBJ1-4	CASSHLGQGNEKLFF	TGCGCCAGCAGCCACCTGGGACAGGGTAACGAAAAACTGTTTTTT
TRBD1	TRBV5-4	NA	TRBJ2-2	CASRLDRASTGELFF	TGTGCCAGCAGACTTGACAGGGCATCCACCGGGGAGCTGTTTTTT
NA	TRBV30	NA	TRBJ1-4	CAWSGGKQPLLATNEKLFF	TGTGCCTGGAGTGGGGGTAAACAGCCACTACTAGCAACTAATGAAAAACTGTTTTTT
TRBD2	TRBV3-1/TRBV3-2	NA	TRBJ2-5	CASSHTSGQKETQYF	TGTGCCAGCAGCCATACTAGCGGCCAGAAAGAGACCCAGTACTTC
NA	TRBV27	NA	TRBJ2-3	CASGRGTDTQYF	TGTGCCAGCGGCAGGGGCACAGATACGCAGTATTTT
NA	TRBV19	NA	TRBJ2-1	CASKIPGNNEQFF	TGTGCCTCAAAGATCCCGGGGAACAATGAGCAGTTCTTC
NA	TRBV5-1	NA	TRBJ2-7	CASSLDRQVYEQYF	TGCGCCAGCAGCTTGGATAGACAGGTCTACGAGCAGTACTTC
NA	TRBV6-2/TRBV6-3	NA	TRBJ1-2	CASSYSSTNYGYTF	TGTGCCAGCAGTTACTCGTCAACTAACTATGGCTACACCTTC
TRBD2	TRBV5-1	NA	TRBJ2-2	CASSLSGSTNTGELFF	TGCGCCAGCAGCTTGAGCGGGAGTACGAACACCGGGGAGCTGTTTTTT
NA	TRBV13	NA	TRBJ2-7	CASSLAGGAYEQYF	TGTGCCAGCAGCTTAGCAGGCGGGGCCTACGAGCAGTACTTC
NA	TRBV20-1	NA	TRBJ2-2	CSASRVNTGELFF	TGCAGTGCTAGTCGAGTCAACACCGGGGAGCTGTTTTTT
TRBD2	TRBV9	NA	TRBJ2-1	CASSGHLSGTSYNEQFF	TGTGCCAGCAGCGGCCACCTTAGCGGGACCTCCTACAATGAGCAGTTCTTC
TRBD2	TRBV11-3	NA	TRBJ2-1	CASSLRRSTGGMGNEQFF	TGTGCCAGCAGCCTAAGGCGGTCTACGGGAGGGATGGGCAATGAGCAGTTCTTC
TRBD2	TRBV4-3	once	TRBJ2-3	CASSQALRREFADTQYF	TGCGCCAGCAGCCAGGCTCTCAGGCGGGAGTTTGCAGATACGCAGTATTTT
NA	TRBV14	NA	TRBJ1-2	CASSQQGFYGYTF	TGTGCCAGCAGCCAACAGGGGTTTTATGGCTACACCTTC
TRBD1	TRBV6-5	NA	TRBJ2-7	CASSLLSRQGGEQYF	TGTGCCAGCAGCCTCCTTTCGAGACAGGGCGGCGAGCAGTACTTC
TRBD1	TRBV28	once	TRBJ2-7	CASSVTGQGEQYF	TGTGCCAGCAGCGTTACCGGACAGGGGGAGCAGTACTTC
NA	TRBV25-1	NA	TRBJ2-1	CASSAAGNEQFF	TGTGCCAGCAGTGCAGCGGGCAATGAGCAGTTCTTC
TRBD1	TRBV19	NA	TRBJ2-7	CASSSPGTGLYEQYF	TGTGCCAGTAGTTCCCCCGGGACAGGCCTCTACGAGCAGTACTTC
TRBD1	TRBV2	NA	TRBJ2-2	CASSETGQGVTHTGELFF	TGTGCCAGCAGTGAGACGGGACAGGGTGTGACCCACACCGGGGAGCTGTTTTTT
TRBD2	TRBV5-1	NA	TRBJ2-3	CASRASGRAVTDTQYF	TGCGCCAGCAGAGCAAGCGGGAGGGCCGTTACAGATACGCAGTATTTT
NA	TRBV6-1	NA	TRBJ2-1	CASSESTFGAGGKNEQFF	TGTGCCAGCAGTGAAAGTACTTTTGGCGCCGGAGGTAAGAATGAGCAGTTCTTC
TRBD1	TRBV6-2/TRBV6-3	NA	TRBJ2-5	CASSPGQGLETQYF	TGTGCCAGCAGTCCCGGACAGGGGTTAGAGACCCAGTACTTC
TRBD2	TRBV7-2	NA	TRBJ2-3	CASSLDPLAGQDTQYF	TGTGCCAGCAGCTTAGACCCTTTAGCGGGGCAAGATACGCAGTATTTT
TRBD2	TRBV7-2	NA	TRBJ2-3	CASSAPGLGPHTQYF	TGTGCCAGCAGCGCACCGGGACTAGGGCCTCATACGCAGTATTTT
TRBD1	TRBV25-1	NA	TRBJ2-6	CASSEWGQGGRANVLTF	TGTGCCAGCAGTGAATGGGGACAGGGAGGCCGGGCCAACGTCCTGACTTTC
TRBD1	TRBV19	NA	TRBJ2-2	CASSQRTGRDTGELFF	TGTGCCAGTAGTCAAAGGACAGGGCGGGACACCGGGGAGCTGTTTTTT
TRBD2	TRBV9	NA	TRBJ2-7	CASSNSGSGYEQYF	TGTGCCAGCAGCAACAGCGGGAGCGGGTACGAGCAGTACTTC